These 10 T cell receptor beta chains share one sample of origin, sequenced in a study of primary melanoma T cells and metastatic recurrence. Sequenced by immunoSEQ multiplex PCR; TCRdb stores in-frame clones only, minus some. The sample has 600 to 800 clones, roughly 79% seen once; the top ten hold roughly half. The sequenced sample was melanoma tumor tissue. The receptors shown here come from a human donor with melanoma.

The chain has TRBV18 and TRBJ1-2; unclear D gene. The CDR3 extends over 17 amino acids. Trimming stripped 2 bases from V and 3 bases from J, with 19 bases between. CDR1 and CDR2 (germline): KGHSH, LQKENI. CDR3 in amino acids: CASSPVGPLGHYYGYTF. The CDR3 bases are TGTGCCAGCTCACCAGTCGGCCCGCTGGGCCACTACTATGGCTACACCTTC.

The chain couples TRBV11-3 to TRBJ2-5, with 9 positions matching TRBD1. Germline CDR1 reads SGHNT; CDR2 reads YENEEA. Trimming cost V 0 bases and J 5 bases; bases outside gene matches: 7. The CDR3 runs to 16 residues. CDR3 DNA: TGTGCCAGCAGCTTAGATGCGGGACAGGGTCGGGAGACCCAGTACTTC. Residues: CASSLDAGQGRETQYF.

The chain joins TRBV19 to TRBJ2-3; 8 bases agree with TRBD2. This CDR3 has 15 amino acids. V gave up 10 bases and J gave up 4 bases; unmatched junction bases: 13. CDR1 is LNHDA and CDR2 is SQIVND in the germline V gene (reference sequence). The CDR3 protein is CATSTLLAGPDTQYF. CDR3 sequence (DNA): TGTGCCACCAGTACCCTTTTAGCGGGACCAGATACGCAGTATTTT.

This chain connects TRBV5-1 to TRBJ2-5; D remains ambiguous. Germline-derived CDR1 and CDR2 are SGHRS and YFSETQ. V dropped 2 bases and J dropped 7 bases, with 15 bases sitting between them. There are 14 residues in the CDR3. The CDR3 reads CASSLAIEEGTQYF. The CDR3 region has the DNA TGCGCCAGCAGCTTAGCGATCGAAGAAGGGACCCAGTACTTC.

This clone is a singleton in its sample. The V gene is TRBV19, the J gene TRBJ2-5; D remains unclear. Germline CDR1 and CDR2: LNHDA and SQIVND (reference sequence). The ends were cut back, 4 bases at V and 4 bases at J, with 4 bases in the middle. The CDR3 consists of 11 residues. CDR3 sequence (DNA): TGTGCCAGTAGTAACGGAGAGACCCAGTACTTC. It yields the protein CASSNGETQYF. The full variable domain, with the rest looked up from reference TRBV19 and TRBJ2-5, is DGGITQSPKYLFRKEGQNVTLSCEQNLNHDAMYWYRQDPGQGLRLIYYSQIVNDFQKGDIAEGYSVSREKKESFPLTVTSAQKNPTAFYLCASSNGETQYFGPGTRLLVL.

The CDR3 protein is CASSDLIHEQYF. The CDR3 coding sequence is TGTGCCAGCAGCGACCTTATCCACGAGCAGTACTTC. This rearrangement joins TRBV6-4 to TRBJ2-7; D unresolved. CDR3 size: 12 residues. CDR1 is MRHNA and CDR2 is SNTAGT in the germline V gene. The ends were cut back, 6 bases at V and 5 bases at J, with 11 bases in the middle.

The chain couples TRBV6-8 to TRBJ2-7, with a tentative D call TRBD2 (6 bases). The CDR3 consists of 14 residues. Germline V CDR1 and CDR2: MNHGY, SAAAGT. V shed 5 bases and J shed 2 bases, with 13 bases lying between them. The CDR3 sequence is CASSTGDSAYEQYF. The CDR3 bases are TGTGCCAGCAGTACGGGGGATAGCGCCTACGAGCAGTACTTC.

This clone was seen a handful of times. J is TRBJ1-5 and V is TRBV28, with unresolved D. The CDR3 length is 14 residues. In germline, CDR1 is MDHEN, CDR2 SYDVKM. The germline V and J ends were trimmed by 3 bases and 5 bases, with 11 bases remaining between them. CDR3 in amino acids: CASSFAAGYQPQHF. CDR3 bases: TGTGCCAGCAGTTTCGCGGCAGGCTATCAGCCCCAGCATTTT.

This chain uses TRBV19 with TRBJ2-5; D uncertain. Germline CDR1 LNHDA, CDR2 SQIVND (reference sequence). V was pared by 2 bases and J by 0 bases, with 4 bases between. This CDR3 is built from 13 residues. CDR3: CASSIQYQETQYF. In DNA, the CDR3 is TGTGCCAGTAGTATACAGTACCAAGAGACCCAGTACTTC.

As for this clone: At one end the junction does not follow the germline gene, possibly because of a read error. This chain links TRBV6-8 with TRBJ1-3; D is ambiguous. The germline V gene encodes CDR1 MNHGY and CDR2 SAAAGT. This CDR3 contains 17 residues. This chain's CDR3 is CAISVGNRLSSGNTIYF. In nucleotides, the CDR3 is TGTGCCATCAGTGTTGGAAACCGCCTAAGCTCTGGAAACACCATATATTTT.